The present T cell receptor (beta chain) was sequenced within a study of blood T cell repertoires in COVID-19. Study in general: Specimens from acute and convalescent COVID-19 originated in the United States, Italy and Spain. PBMCs, B-cell-depleted T cells, or T cells were the source of the cDNA or gDNA that made up the material.

As handled by the study authors: Reference gene primer amplification gave nucleated cell count estimates. The table came from immunoSEQ multiplex PCR; TCRdb's copy has only in-frame clones and leaves some out. For V, J and clone size, that table is used; D and trimming come from the DNA. This table has some 180,000 clones, roughly 73% appearing once. V shed 0 bases, J shed 1 base, and the junction held 6 bases outside the gene matches. CDR1 is SGHRS and CDR2 is YFSETQ in the germline V gene. This CDR3 has 17 amino acids. This chain joins TRBV5-1 and TRBJ2-3; 9 positions match TRBD2. The source is a woman of 80 years or more with active or convalescent COVID-19. The material sequenced was peripheral blood. The CDR3 protein is CASSLARVAGGTDTQYF. The DNA of the CDR3 is TGCGCCAGCAGCTTGGCCAGGGTAGCGGGGGGCACAGATACGCAGTATTTT. The full variable domain, completed using reference TRBV5-1 and TRBJ2-3, is KAGVTQTPRYLIKTRGQQVTLSCSPISGHRSVSWYQQTPGQGLQFLFEYFSETQRNKGNFPGRFSGRQFSNSRSEMNVSTLELGDSALYLCASSLARVAGGTDTQYFGPGTRLTVL.